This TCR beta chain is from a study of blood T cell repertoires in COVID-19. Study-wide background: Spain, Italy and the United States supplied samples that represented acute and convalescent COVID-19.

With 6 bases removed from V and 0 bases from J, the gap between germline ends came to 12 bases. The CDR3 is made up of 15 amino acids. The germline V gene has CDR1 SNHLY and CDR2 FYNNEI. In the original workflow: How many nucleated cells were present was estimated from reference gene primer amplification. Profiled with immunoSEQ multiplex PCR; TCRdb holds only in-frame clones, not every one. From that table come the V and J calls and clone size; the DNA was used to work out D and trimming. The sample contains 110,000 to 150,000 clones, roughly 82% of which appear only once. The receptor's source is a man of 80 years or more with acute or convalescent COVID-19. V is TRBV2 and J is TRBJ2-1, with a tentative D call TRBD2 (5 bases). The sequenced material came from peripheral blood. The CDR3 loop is CASSPRGNSYNEQFF. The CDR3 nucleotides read TGTGCCAGCAGCCCCCGGGGAAACTCCTACAATGAGCAGTTCTTC.